This entry lists 24 T cell receptor beta chains sequenced from one sample in a study of CD8 T cells in ankylosing spondylitis. TCRdb redid the calling of the 5' RACE reads with MiXCR, one entry per CDR3 protein. The top ten clones hold approximately 18% of a sample with about 750,000 distinct CDR3 sequences, roughly 20% of them seen once. Whole-study results and caveats: A TCR beta motif made of 7 to 9 highly homologous variants seemed typical of ankylosing spondylitis blood.

Antigen specificity for these receptors is unknown. The sample was blood, either unsorted or a sorted T cell fraction (not recorded which). Receptors were obtained from a male donor with ankylosing spondylitis.

This chain connects TRBV29-1 to TRBJ2-2, with D possibly being TRBD1 or TRBD2 (5 bases each). V lost 3 bases, J lost 1 base, and 6 bases lay in between. Germline V gene data show CDR1 as SQVTM and CDR2 as ANQGSEA. This CDR3 region has 13 residues. The CDR3 nucleotides are TGCAGCGTTGAGGGGGAGAACACCGGGGAGCTGTTTTTT. Translated: CSVEGENTGELFF.

The table lists this clonotype with a few counts. The chain joins TRBV12-3 or TRBV12-4 to TRBJ1-2; D gene unclear. CDR3 length equals 15 residues. Trimming stripped 7 bases from V and 4 bases from J, with 19 bases between. The DNA of the CDR3 is TGTGCCAGCATTCAAGAAGGCGGTCCAAGCTATGGCTACACCTTC. Amino acids: CASIQEGGPSYGYTF.

The chain recombines TRBV12-3 or TRBV12-4 with TRBJ1-4; D remains ambiguous. The V and J ends lost 6 bases and 0 bases respectively, with 14 bases between them. The CDR3 consists of 16 residues. CDR3 loop: CASRPSDGATNEKLFF. Written as DNA, the CDR3 is TGTGCCAGCAGACCGAGCGACGGTGCAACTAATGAAAAACTGTTTTTT.

This clonotype occurred once. The rearrangement uses TRBV9 and TRBJ1-2, with 8 nucleotides matching TRBD1. The CDR3 is 14 amino acids. Trimming cost V 3 bases and J 5 bases; bases outside gene matches: 6. The germline gives CDR1 SGDLS, CDR2 YYNGEE. In DNA form, the CDR3 reads TGTGCCAGCAGCGACACCAACAGGGGGTATGGCTACACCTTC. Its translation is CASSDTNRGYGYTF.

This clonotype was seen a few times. V gene TRBV7-2 combines with J gene TRBJ2-7, with 7 positions matching TRBD2. Germline V lookup: CDR1 SGHTA, CDR2 FQGNSA. V shed 1 base and J 3 bases; nucleotides not matched to a gene: 9. CDR3 size: 16 residues. The CDR3 loop is CASSLGFIGGGYEQYF. The DNA of the CDR3 is TGTGCCAGCAGCTTAGGGTTTATTGGGGGGGGCTACGAGCAGTACTTC.

The genes are TRBV29-1 and TRBJ2-1, with 7 nucleotides matching TRBD2. This CDR3 contains 16 residues. CDR1 and CDR2 (germline): SQVTM, ANQGSEA. The V and J ends lost 2 bases and 0 bases, in that order; junction bases with no gene match: 7. Here the CDR3 reads CSVEWGGPSSYNEQFF. CDR3 DNA: TGCAGCGTTGAATGGGGAGGGCCGAGCTCCTACAATGAGCAGTTCTTC.

The V and J genes are TRBV5-1 and TRBJ1-2; D unclear. The V end was cut by 2 bases, the J end by 3 bases, with 14 bases between. The germline CDR1 and CDR2 sequences are SGHRS and YFSETQ. This CDR3 spans 15 amino acids. CDR3 amino acids: CASSFTPGSDYGYTF. CDR3 nucleotide sequence: TGCGCCAGCAGCTTTACCCCCGGATCCGACTATGGCTACACCTTC.

This clonotype was seen a few times. The chain recombines TRBV6-1 with TRBJ1-5; D possibly corresponds to TRBD1 (6 bases). V lost 5 bases and J 7 bases, leaving 12 bases between the germline ends. The CDR3 is made up of 13 amino acids. Germline CDR1 reads MNHNS; CDR2 reads SASEGT. The CDR3 DNA reads as TGTGCCAGCAGTACAGGGTCGGGGCAGCCCCAGCATTTT. Encoded protein: CASSTGSGQPQHF.

This clonotype turned up a few times. The gene calls are TRBV7-8 and TRBJ2-3; D assignment may be TRBD1 or TRBD2 (5 bases each). CDR3 length: 14 residues. Germline CDR1 SGHVS, CDR2 FQNEAQ. V shed 7 bases and J shed 5 bases, with 16 bases lying between them. The CDR3 protein is CASTTGTRGDTQYF. CDR3 DNA sequence: TGTGCCAGCACCACCGGGACCCGGGGAGATACGCAGTATTTT.

This clonotype was recorded a few times. This chain connects TRBV5-1 to TRBJ1-2; D ambiguous. This CDR3 is built from 16 residues. Germline CDR1 reads SGHRS; CDR2 reads YFSETQ. V gave up 3 bases and J gave up 1 base, with 16 bases separating them. CDR3 in amino acids: CASSSAARSVNYGYTF. The CDR3 DNA reads as TGCGCCAGCAGCTCCGCCGCGAGGTCGGTTAACTATGGCTACACCTTC. The variable domain in full, with the rest retrieved from reference TRBV5-1 and TRBJ1-2, is KAGVTQTPRYLIKTRGQQVTLSCSPISGHRSVSWYQQTPGQGLQFLFEYFSETQRNKGNFPGRFSGRQFSNSRSEMNVSTLELGDSALYLCASSSAARSVNYGYTFGSGTRLTVV.

This clonotype showed up many times. The chain employs TRBV28 and TRBJ1-3; no definite D call. Germline-derived CDR1 and CDR2 are MDHEN and SYDVKM. This CDR3 spans 15 amino acids. The V gene lost 3 bases and the J gene lost 0 bases, with 9 bases spanning the gap. The CDR3 spells CASSFFELSGNTIYF. The DNA of the CDR3 is TGTGCCAGCAGTTTTTTCGAACTCTCTGGAAACACCATATATTTT.

This clonotype was picked up many times. The chain uses TRBV4-1 and TRBJ1-3; 9 bases line up with TRBD1. CDR3 length equals 16 residues. Germline values: CDR1 MGHRA, CDR2 YSYEKL. Unmatched junction bases numbered 3, after V lost 1 base and J lost 2 bases. The CDR3 nucleotides read TGCGCCAGCAGCCAAGCGGGACAGGGAGCTGGAAACACCATATATTTT. Its protein is CASSQAGQGAGNTIYF.

Only one count was recorded for this clonotype. The junction departs from the called germline gene at one end, perhaps through a read error. The chain is built from TRBV12-3 or TRBV12-4 and TRBJ1-1, with 7 bases identical to TRBD1. This CDR3 spans 19 amino acids. The CDR3 sequence is CAISLGRQGVTREVTEAFF. The CDR3, as DNA: TGTGCCATCAGTTTAGGTCGACAGGGAGTCACGCGGGAGGTCACTGAAGCTTTCTTT.

J is TRBJ2-2 and V is TRBV2; the match to TRBD2 covers 8 bases. This CDR3 contains 13 residues. V lost 7 bases to trimming and J lost 7 bases; unmatched junction nucleotides: 5. Germline V gene sequence: CDR1 SNHLY, CDR2 FYNNEI. The CDR3 spells CASTRLAFGELFF. The CDR3 DNA follows: TGTGCCAGCACTAGACTAGCGTTCGGGGAGCTGTTTTTT.

The chain is built from TRBV12-3 or TRBV12-4 and TRBJ1-5, with D possibly TRBD1 on 6 matching bases. The CDR3 consists of 16 residues. V dropped 2 bases and J dropped 0 bases, with 11 bases sitting between them. CDR3 region: CASSLQGPYSNQPQHF. The CDR3 DNA sequence: TGTGCCAGCAGTTTACAGGGGCCTTATAGCAATCAGCCCCAGCATTTT.

This clonotype was recorded a few times. A much bigger clone sits one base away, suggesting this may be a read error. This chain joins TRBV27 and TRBJ2-2; D gene uncertain. CDR1 and CDR2 from the germline V gene are MNHEY and SMNVEV (reference sequence). The CDR3 runs to 14 residues. Trimming removed 2 bases from V and 1 base from J, with 5 bases in between. CDR3 amino acids: CASSLMGNTGELFF. In DNA form, the CDR3 reads TGTGCCAGCAGTTTAATGGGGAACACCGGGGAGCTGTTTTTT.

This clonotype was seen more than once but under ten times. This chain connects TRBV12-3 or TRBV12-4 to TRBJ2-7, with 9 bases identical to TRBD1. The V segment lost 5 bases and the J segment 3 bases; nucleotides outside the gene matches: 5. The CDR3 has 14 residues. CDR3 DNA sequence: TGTGCCAGCAGTGGGACAGGGTCTTTCTACGAGCAGTACTTC. It specifies CASSGTGSFYEQYF.

The gene calls are TRBV4-1 and TRBJ1-5; no firm D call. The V gene's germline CDR1 is MGHRA and CDR2 YSYEKL. The CDR3 has 15 amino acids. The V and J ends lost 2 bases and 6 bases respectively, with 14 bases between them. The CDR3 coding sequence is TGCGCCAGCAGCCAAAGGGTGGAGGGTGGTCAGCCCCAGCATTTT. Protein sequence: CASSQRVEGGQPQHF.

The CDR3 here is CASRPEGTDTQYF. In DNA, the CDR3 is TGTGCCAGCAGACCCGAGGGCACAGATACGCAGTATTTT. This chain links TRBV2 with TRBJ2-3, with D unclear. Germline V gene lookup returns CDR1 SNHLY and CDR2 FYNNEI. There are 13 residues in the CDR3. V gave up 6 bases and J gave up 1 base, with 8 bases separating them.

This clonotype showed up just once. The rearrangement uses TRBV10-3 and TRBJ2-7, with D perhaps TRBD1 (5 bases). The CDR3 contains 14 residues. Germline CDR1 ENHRY, CDR2 SYGVKD. The V and J ends lost 4 bases and 0 bases respectively, with 10 bases between them. CDR3 sequence reads: CAISGPDNSYEQYF. The CDR3 region has the DNA TGTGCCATCAGTGGGCCGGACAACTCCTACGAGCAGTACTTC.

This chain connects TRBV20-1 to TRBJ2-2; 14 positions match TRBD2. Germline CDR1 DFQATT, CDR2 SNEGSKA (reference sequence). V lost 0 bases and J lost 7; bases outside the gene matches: 7. This CDR3 spans 17 amino acids. The CDR3 nucleotides read TGCAGTGCTAGAGATCTGACTAGCGGGGGGGAAAGCGGGGAGCTGTTTTTT. As protein: CSARDLTSGGESGELFF.

This clonotype was counted many times. The V and J genes are TRBV12-3 or TRBV12-4 and TRBJ2-2; D is undetermined. Trimming removed 4 bases from V and 4 bases from J, with 7 bases in between. CDR3 length: 13 residues. The CDR3: CASSSGSTGELFF. CDR3 coding DNA: TGTGCCAGCAGTTCCGGGTCCACCGGGGAGCTGTTTTTT.

This chain links TRBV5-1 with TRBJ2-1; D possibly uses TRBD1 or TRBD2 (5 bases each). The germline V gene encodes CDR1 SGHRS and CDR2 YFSETQ. The CDR3 loop spans 17 amino acids. Trimming removed 0 bases from V and 0 bases from J, with 13 bases in between. CDR3 amino acids: CASSLGAGSPSYNEQFF. DNA for the CDR3: TGCGCCAGCAGCTTGGGGGCAGGGAGCCCCTCCTACAATGAGCAGTTCTTC. The whole variable domain, filled in from reference TRBV5-1 and TRBJ2-1, reads KAGVTQTPRYLIKTRGQQVTLSCSPISGHRSVSWYQQTPGQGLQFLFEYFSETQRNKGNFPGRFSGRQFSNSRSEMNVSTLELGDSALYLCASSLGAGSPSYNEQFFGPGTRLTVL.

The chain carries TRBV27 and TRBJ1-1; D possibly corresponds to TRBD1 (6 bases). The CDR3 length is 14 residues. The ends were cut back, 8 bases at V and 5 bases at J, with 18 bases in the middle. Germline values: CDR1 MNHEY, CDR2 SMNVEV (reference sequence). CDR3 sequence: CASRSQGFLTEAFF. DNA of the CDR3: TGTGCCAGCCGATCACAGGGTTTTTTAACTGAAGCTTTCTTT.